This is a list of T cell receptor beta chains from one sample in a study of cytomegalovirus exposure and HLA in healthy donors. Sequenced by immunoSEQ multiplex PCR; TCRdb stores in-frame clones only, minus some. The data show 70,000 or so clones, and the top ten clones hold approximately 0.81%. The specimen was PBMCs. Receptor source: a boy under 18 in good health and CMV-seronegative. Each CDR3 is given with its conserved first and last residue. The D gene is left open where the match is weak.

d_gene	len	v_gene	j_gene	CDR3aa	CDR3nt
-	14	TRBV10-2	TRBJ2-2	CASQVAANTGELFF	TGCGCCAGCCAGGTAGCGGCAAACACCGGGGAGCTGTTTTTT
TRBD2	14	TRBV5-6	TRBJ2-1	CASFSGGGYNEQFF	TGTGCCAGCTTTAGCGGGGGTGGATACAATGAGCAGTTCTTC
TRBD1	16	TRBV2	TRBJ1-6	CASNLQGVVNNSPLHF	TGTGCCAGCAACCTCCAGGGGGTTGTTAATAATTCACCCCTCCACTTT
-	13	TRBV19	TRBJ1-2	CASSKSGAGGYTF	TGTGCCAGTAGTAAATCAGGGGCCGGTGGCTACACCTTC
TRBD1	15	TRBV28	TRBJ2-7	CASSTRDRMAYEQYF	TGTGCCAGCAGCACCAGGGACAGGATGGCCTACGAGCAGTACTTC
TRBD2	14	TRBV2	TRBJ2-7	CASRRGGLSYEQYF	TGTGCCAGCAGGAGGGGAGGGCTCTCCTACGAGCAGTACTTC
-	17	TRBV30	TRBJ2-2	CAWSVRRQGGSTGELFF	TGTGCCTGGAGTGTACGCCGGCAGGGAGGTAGCACCGGGGAGCTGTTTTTT
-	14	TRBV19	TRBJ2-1	CASRGGSSDNEQFF	TGTGCCAGCAGAGGGGGATCGTCCGACAATGAGCAGTTCTTC
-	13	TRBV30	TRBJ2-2	CAWNSGDTGELFF	TGTGCCTGGAACTCCGGGGACACCGGGGAGCTGTTTTTT
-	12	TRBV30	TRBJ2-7	CAWSGQGWEQYF	TGTGCCTGGAGTGGGCAGGGTTGGGAGCAGTACTTC
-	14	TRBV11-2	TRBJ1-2	CASSSMMRAQGYTF	TGTGCCAGCAGCTCGATGATGAGGGCTCAGGGCTACACCTTC
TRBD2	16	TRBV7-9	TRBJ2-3	CASSLEGGRWGDTQYF	TGTGCCAGCAGCTTAGAAGGCGGGAGGTGGGGAGATACGCAGTATTTT
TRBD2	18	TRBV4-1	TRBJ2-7	CASSQDTTLSGGDYEQYF	TGCGCCAGCAGCCAAGATACCACATTAAGCGGGGGGGACTACGAGCAGTACTTC
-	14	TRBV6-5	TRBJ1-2	CASSRGTSAYGYTF	TGTGCCAGCAGTCGCGGGACGTCCGCCTATGGCTACACCTTC
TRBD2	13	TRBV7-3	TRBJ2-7	CASSLTGGGEQYF	TGTGCCAGCAGCTTAACGGGGGGGGGCGAGCAGTACTTC
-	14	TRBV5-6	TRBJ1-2	CASSLSSGSQGYTF	TGTGCCAGCAGCTTGAGTAGCGGGAGTCAGGGCTACACCTTC
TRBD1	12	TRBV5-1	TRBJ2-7	CASYENRGEQYF	TGCGCCAGCTATGAAAACAGGGGCGAGCAGTACTTC
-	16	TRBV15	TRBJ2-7	CATSRGRFATSYEQYF	TGTGCCACCAGCAGGGGCCGCTTTGCTACCAGCTACGAGCAGTACTTC
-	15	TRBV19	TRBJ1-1	CASREGVFVDTEAFF	TGTGCCAGTAGGGAGGGAGTCTTTGTCGACACTGAAGCTTTCTTT
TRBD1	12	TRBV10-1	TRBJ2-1	CASGDRRLFWFF	TGCGCCAGCGGGGACAGGCGCCTCTTCTGGTTCTTC
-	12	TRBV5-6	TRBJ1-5	CASSSLDQPQHF	TGTGCCAGCAGCTCACTAGATCAGCCCCAGCATTTT
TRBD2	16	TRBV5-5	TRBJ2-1	CASSVVAGVFYNEQFF	TGTGCCAGCAGCGTAGTAGCGGGAGTGTTCTACAATGAGCAGTTCTTC
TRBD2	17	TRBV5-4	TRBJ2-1	CASSPPPWGGQNNEQFF	TGTGCCAGCAGCCCGCCCCCCTGGGGGGGTCAAAACAATGAGCAGTTCTTC
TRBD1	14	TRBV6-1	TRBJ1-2	CASSPGQGSYGYTF	TGTGCCAGCAGTCCGGGACAGGGGAGCTATGGCTACACCTTC
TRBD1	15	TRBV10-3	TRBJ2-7	CAIGRSGTGVNEQYF	TGTGCCATCGGAAGATCCGGGACAGGGGTCAACGAGCAGTACTTC
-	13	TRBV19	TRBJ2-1	CASSIVLDSEQFF	TGTGCCAGTAGTATAGTTCTGGACAGTGAGCAGTTCTTC
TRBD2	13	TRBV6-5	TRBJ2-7	CASSRGGFYEQYF	TGTGCCAGCAGTCGGGGGGGGTTTTACGAGCAGTACTTC
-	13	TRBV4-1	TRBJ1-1	CASSQATVTEAFF	TGCGCCAGCAGCCAAGCGACAGTCACTGAAGCTTTCTTT
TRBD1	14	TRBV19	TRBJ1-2	CASSRTGGVYGYTF	TGTGCCAGTAGCCGGACAGGGGGCGTCTATGGCTACACCTTC
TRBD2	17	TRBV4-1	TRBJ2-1	CASSQDATSGRYNEQFF	TGCGCCAGCAGCCAAGATGCGACTAGCGGGAGATACAATGAGCAGTTCTTC
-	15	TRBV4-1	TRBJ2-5	CASSLRGNPRETQYF	TGCGCCAGCAGCCTCAGGGGCAACCCCCGAGAGACCCAGTACTTC
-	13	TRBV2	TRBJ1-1	CASRATSNTEAFF	TGTGCCAGCAGAGCAACTTCGAACACTGAAGCTTTCTTT
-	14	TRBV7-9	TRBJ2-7	CASSQLAGHYEQYF	TGTGCCAGCAGCCAGTTAGCTGGACACTACGAGCAGTACTTC
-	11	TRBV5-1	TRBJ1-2	CASSSNYGYTF	TGCGCCAGCAGCTCAAACTATGGCTACACCTTC
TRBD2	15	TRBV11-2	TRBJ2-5	CASSFSGLAGETQYF	TGTGCCAGCAGCTTTTCGGGACTAGCAGGGGAGACCCAGTACTTC
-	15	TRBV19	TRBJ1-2	CASSIGSEANYGYTF	TGTGCCAGTAGTATAGGCAGCGAGGCCAACTATGGCTACACCTTC
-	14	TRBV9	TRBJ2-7	CASSTGTGPYEQYF	TGTGCCAGCAGCACCGGAACAGGGCCCTACGAGCAGTACTTC
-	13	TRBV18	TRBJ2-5	CASSPSGGETQYF	TGTGCCAGCTCACCTTCAGGTGGGGAGACCCAGTACTTC
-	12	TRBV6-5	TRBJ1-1	CASSPSLFPAFF	TGTGCCAGCAGCCCGTCCCTATTCCCGGCTTTCTTT
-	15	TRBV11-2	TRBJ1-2	CASSPPRGDYYGYTF	TGTGCCAGCAGCCCGCCCCGGGGAGACTACTATGGCTACACCTTC
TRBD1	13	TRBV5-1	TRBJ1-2	CASSASTGEGYTF	TGCGCCAGCAGCGCATCTACAGGGGAAGGCTACACCTTC
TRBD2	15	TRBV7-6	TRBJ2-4	CASSPRTSGNYIQYF	TGTGCCAGCAGCCCGCGGACTAGCGGGAATTACATTCAGTACTTC